This entry lists 10 T cell receptor beta chains sequenced from one sample in a study of blood T cells in healthy people across ages. Next came a second PCR, run for about 7 to 11 cycles, which used a sample-barcoded 5' primer along with a J-beta primer mix. Each CDR3 protein is one row after TCRdb ran MiXCR on the 5' RACE reads. In the table there are around 1,800,000 distinct CDR3 sequences, around 40% of which are singletons. The sample consisted of blood. These receptors were obtained from a human donor in good health.

The genes are TRBV4-2 and TRBJ1-2; D uncertain. Germline V CDR1 and CDR2: LGHNA, YNFKEQ. V was cut by 0 bases and J by 8 bases, with 10 bases left in between. The CDR3 is 13 residues long. CDR3 DNA sequence: TGTGCCAGCAGCCAAGATCGACGGTGGGGCTACACCTTC. This encodes CASSQDRRWGYTF.

J is TRBJ2-7 and V is TRBV4-3; D may be TRBD2 (5 bases). CDR1 is LGHNA, CDR2 YSLEER, per germline. Trimming removed 0 bases from V and 2 bases from J, with 11 bases in between. This CDR3 is 15 amino acids long. CDR3 residues: CASSQDWTATYEQYF. The CDR3 bases are TGCGCCAGCAGCCAAGACTGGACTGCCACCTACGAGCAGTACTTC.

The CDR3 sequence is CASSPSGGVGNILYF. The CDR3 DNA reads as TGTGCCAGCTCACCATCGGGAGGGGTGGGAAACATTCTGTACTTC. The V gene is TRBV18, the J gene TRBJ2-7; 8 nucleotides align to TRBD2. The junction had 15 bases not matched to a gene; V was cut back by 2 bases and J by 12 bases. The CDR3 is 15 residues long. The germline gives CDR1 KGHSH, CDR2 LQKENI.

The chain is built from TRBV9 and TRBJ2-1; 9 bases are shared with TRBD2. V trimming: 2 bases; J trimming: 10 bases; junction bases outside the gene matches: 7. Per the germline V gene, CDR1 is SGDLS and CDR2 is YYNGEE. The CDR3 is made up of 14 amino acids. The CDR3 here is CASSVGTSTGEQFF. CDR3 DNA sequence: TGTGCCAGCAGCGTTGGGACTAGCACGGGGGAGCAGTTCTTC.

A word on this clonotype: A much bigger clone sits one base away, suggesting this may be a read error. This rearrangement joins TRBV12-3 or TRBV12-4 to TRBJ1-1, with D unresolved. The CDR3 runs 14 residues. The CDR3 nucleotides are TGTGCCGGCAGTTTTAAACAGTTGAACACTGAAGCTTTCTTT. Protein product: CAGSFKQLNTEAFF.

The chain has TRBV7-9 and TRBJ2-7; D ambiguous. Trimming cost V 5 bases and J 6 bases, with 8 bases left between them. The CDR3 spans 11 residues. The germline CDR1 and CDR2 sequences are SEHNR and FQNEAQ (reference sequence). CDR3 loop: CASSDTPEQYF. The CDR3 bases are TGTGCCAGCAGCGACACACCCGAGCAGTACTTC. Drawing the rest from reference TRBV7-9 and TRBJ2-7, the complete variable domain is DTGVSQNPRHKITKRGQNVTFRCDPISEHNRLYWYRQTLGQGPEFLTYFQNEAQLEKSRLLSDRFSAERPKGSFSTLEIQRTEQGDSAMYLCASSDTPEQYFGPGTRLTVT.

This clonotype has at least ten counts. The chain joins TRBV7-2 to TRBJ2-7; D remains unclear. In germline, CDR1 is SGHTA, CDR2 FQGNSA. The CDR3 contains 15 residues. Trimming pared 1 base from V and 0 bases from J, leaving 10 bases between. The CDR3 region has the DNA TGTGCCAGCAGCTTAGGGGCTGGACCCTCCTACGAGCAGTACTTC. The encoded protein is CASSLGAGPSYEQYF.

This clonotype was counted between two and nine times. This chain joins TRBV29-1 and TRBJ2-3, with D unresolved. V was pared by 1 base and J by 5 bases, with 16 bases between. From germline, CDR1 is SQVTM and CDR2 ANQGSEA. The CDR3 is 15 amino acids. DNA of the CDR3: TGCAGCGTTGAAGCGCCTGCAGACGGCCAAGATACGCAGTATTTT. Its translation: CSVEAPADGQDTQYF.

The rearrangement joins TRBV29-1 to TRBJ2-5, with D possibly being TRBD1 (6 bases). The germline CDR1 and CDR2 sequences are SQVTM and ANQGSEA. The V end was cut by 4 bases, the J end by 5 bases, with 14 bases between. The CDR3 is 13 residues long. The CDR3 DNA sequence: TGCAGCGTTGTATATCAGGGGACGGAGACCCAGTACTTC. It yields the protein CSVVYQGTETQYF.

This chain uses TRBV15 with TRBJ1-2; D call uncertain. Deletions cut 4 bases from V and 4 bases from J, with 7 bases between. This CDR3 has 12 amino acids. CDR1 is LNHNV and CDR2 is YYDKDF in the germline V gene (reference sequence). CDR3 nucleotides: TGTGCCACCAGCATAAGCGGCTATGGCTACACCTTC. The encoded protein is CATSISGYGYTF.